This T cell receptor (beta chain) was sequenced for a study of cytomegalovirus exposure and HLA in healthy donors (dated by TCRdb to 2016 to 2017). About the investigation overall: According to a later analysis, one platform produced both the roughly 120 validation repertoires and the 670 or so repertoires of the first cohort. The study was designed to test whether signatures of past pathogen exposure could be identified by cataloging public T cell receptors. Besides the first cohort of 550 to 750 subjects, a separate validation cohort made up of 120 different subjects was used. To predict cytomegalovirus infection status, the study combined high-throughput TCR immunosequencing, statistical association of individual TCRs with disease status, and machine learning. Overall study outcomes, separate from this receptor: Cytomegalovirus status was reported to be diagnosed by the classifier with high specificity and sensitivity in both the original and validation cohorts. In vitro tests confirmed that a few of the cytomegalovirus-associated TCR beta chains recognize cytomegalovirus antigens. According to the authors, the approach could potentially be generalized to other disease states and immunological phenotypes. A later analysis found that TCRs clustered in the first cohort also tended to co-occur in the roughly 120 validation repertoires, with 94% of cluster scores above 0. While some public TCRs were present in many individuals, most TCR sequences turned up only very rarely across donors. All 120 repertoires were used to score co-occurrence in the validation cohort in a later analysis, because that analysis had no HLA typing for the cohort. In the study, some 160 TCR beta chains were listed as associated with cytomegalovirus.

The donors belonged to the validation cohort of over a hundred subjects, which was separate from the 666-subject first cohort. V lost 6 bases and J lost 4 bases, and the count of bases not matched to a germline gene is 3. Inclusive of the bounding cysteine and phenylalanine, the CDR3 is 13 residues long. Here the CDR3 DNA is all that survives: 39 bases in frame from base 1. CDR1 and CDR2 are read off the germline V gene as MNHNS and SASEGT. Library prep was done by the immunoSEQ multiplex PCR assay. The paper's data handling went like this. A statistical classification framework was developed to diagnose cytomegalovirus status using the catalog of TCR beta chain sequences. TCRdb carries this immuneACCESS record with in-frame sequences only. Its versions omit some clonotypes, under half of them owing to an unresolved V gene in the studies checked, with the rest unexplained. Clone size and V and J calls were adopted from that table, with D and trimming inferred from the DNA. In this sample the table shows some 140,000 clones, roughly 89% of which occur a single time. The ten biggest clones cover over 8.5% of the sample.

On this clone: The target of this receptor is not known. Per-base qualities were not stored, and no clone one base away is much larger. Distinct nucleotide sequences in the sample also encode this CDR3.

The V and J segments used are TRBV6-1 and TRBJ2-1, and 7 junctional nucleotides match TRBD1. Sequenced: PBMCs. This receptor was taken from a woman younger than 30 in good health and CMV-seropositive. The bases read TGTGCCAGCAGGAGGACAGGTTACAATGAGCAGTTCTTC. Translated, this gives CASRRTGYNEQFF.